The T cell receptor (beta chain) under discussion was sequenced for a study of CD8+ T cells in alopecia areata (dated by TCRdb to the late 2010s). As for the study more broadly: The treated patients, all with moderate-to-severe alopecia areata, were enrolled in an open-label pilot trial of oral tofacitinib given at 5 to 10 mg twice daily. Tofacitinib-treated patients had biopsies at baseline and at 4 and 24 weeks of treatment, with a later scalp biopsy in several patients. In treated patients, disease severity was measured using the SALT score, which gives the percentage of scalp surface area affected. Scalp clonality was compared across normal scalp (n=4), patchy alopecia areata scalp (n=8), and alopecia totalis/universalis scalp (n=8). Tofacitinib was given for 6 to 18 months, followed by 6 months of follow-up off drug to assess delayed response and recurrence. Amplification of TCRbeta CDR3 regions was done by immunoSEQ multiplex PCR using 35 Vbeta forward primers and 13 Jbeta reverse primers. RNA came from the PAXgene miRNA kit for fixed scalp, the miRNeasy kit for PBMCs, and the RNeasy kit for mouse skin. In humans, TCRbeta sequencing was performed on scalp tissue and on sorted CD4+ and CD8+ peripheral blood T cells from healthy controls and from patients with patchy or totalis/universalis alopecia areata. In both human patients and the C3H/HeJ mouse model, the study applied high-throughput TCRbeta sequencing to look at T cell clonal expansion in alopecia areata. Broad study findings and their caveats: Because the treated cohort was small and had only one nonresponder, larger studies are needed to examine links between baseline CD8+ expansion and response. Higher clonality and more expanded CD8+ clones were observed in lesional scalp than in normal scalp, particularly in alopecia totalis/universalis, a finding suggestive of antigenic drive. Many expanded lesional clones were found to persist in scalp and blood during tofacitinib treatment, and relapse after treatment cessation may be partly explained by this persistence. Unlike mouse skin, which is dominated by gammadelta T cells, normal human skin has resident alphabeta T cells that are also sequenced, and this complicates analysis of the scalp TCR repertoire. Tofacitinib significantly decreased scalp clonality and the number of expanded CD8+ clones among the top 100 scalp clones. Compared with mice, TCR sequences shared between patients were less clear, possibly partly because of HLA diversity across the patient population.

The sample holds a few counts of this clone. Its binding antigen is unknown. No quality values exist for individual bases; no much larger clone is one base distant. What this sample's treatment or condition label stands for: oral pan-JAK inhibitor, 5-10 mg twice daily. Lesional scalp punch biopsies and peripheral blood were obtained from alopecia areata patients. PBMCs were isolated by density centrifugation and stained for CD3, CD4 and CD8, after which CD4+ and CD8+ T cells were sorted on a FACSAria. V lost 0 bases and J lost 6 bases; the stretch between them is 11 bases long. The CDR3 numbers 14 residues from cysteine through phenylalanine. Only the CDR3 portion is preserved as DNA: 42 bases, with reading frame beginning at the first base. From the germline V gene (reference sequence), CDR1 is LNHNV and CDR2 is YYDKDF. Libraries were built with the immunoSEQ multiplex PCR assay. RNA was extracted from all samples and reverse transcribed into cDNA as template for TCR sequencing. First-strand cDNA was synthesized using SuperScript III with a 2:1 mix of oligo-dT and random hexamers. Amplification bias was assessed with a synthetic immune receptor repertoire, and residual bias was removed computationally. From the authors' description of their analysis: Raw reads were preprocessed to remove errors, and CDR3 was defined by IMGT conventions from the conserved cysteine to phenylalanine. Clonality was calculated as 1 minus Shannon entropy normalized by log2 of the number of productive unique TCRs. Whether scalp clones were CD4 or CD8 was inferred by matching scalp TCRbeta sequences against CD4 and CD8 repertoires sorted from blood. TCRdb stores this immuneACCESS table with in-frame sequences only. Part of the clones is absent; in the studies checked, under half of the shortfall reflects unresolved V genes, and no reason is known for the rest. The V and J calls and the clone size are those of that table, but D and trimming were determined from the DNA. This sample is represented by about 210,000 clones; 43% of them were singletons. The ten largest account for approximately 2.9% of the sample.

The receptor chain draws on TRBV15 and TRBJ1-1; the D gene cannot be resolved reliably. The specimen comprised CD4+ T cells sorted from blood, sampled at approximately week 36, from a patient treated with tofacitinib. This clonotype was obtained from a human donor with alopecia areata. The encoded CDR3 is CATSRDHEGPEAFF. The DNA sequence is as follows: TGTGCCACCAGCAGAGATCATGAGGGTCCTGAAGCTTTCTTT.